Detailed here is one T cell receptor beta chain. Its antigen is unknown. This entry is derived from a study of memory CD4+ T cells and cytomegalovirus serostatus. Broader study findings: About two fifths of the roughly 150 known CMV-associated TCRbeta sequences appeared in CD4+ memory. Median bootstrapped AUC for CMV status was just over 0.94 originally, less than 0.92 US-trained.

Germline CDR1 is MNHEY and CDR2 is SMNVEV (reference sequence). CDR3 length: 12 amino acids. V trimming: 4 bases; J trimming: 8 bases; junction bases outside the gene matches: 3. Study processing details: Out-of-frame sequences were removed, leaving 2 million to 2.5 million distinct TCRbeta sequences. Clones were sequenced by immunoSEQ multiplex PCR, and TCRdb holds only the in-frame ones, with some missing. V and J calls and clone size are those listed in that table; D and trimming were worked out from the DNA. The sample gives about 59,000 clones, 80% to 85% of which show up once; around 1.1% is in the top ten. Single viable CD3+CD4+CD8-CD45RO+ cells were sorted as the memory CD4+ T cells. After thawing, CD4+ T cells were positively selected.

This receptor was identified in an adult in good health and CMV-seronegative. The chain uses TRBV27 and TRBJ1-1, with 8 bases fitting TRBD1. The sequencing sample was made of memory CD4+ T cells from blood. CDR3 residues: CASSSRTGEAFF. The DNA for the CDR3 is TGTGCCAGCAGTTCCCGGACAGGGGAAGCTTTCTTT.